This T cell receptor beta chain originates from a study of CDR3 diversity in severe acne. Per the germline V gene, CDR1 is LNHDA and CDR2 is SQIVND (reference sequence). This CDR3 is 15 amino acids long. Unmatched junction bases numbered 2, after V lost 5 bases and J lost 3 bases. TCRdb called the PCR reads again in MiXCR, with one record for every CDR3 protein. The data show 89,000 or so distinct CDR3 sequences, 45% to 50% seen once. The receptor's source is a male donor in good health, serving as a control. The sequencing input was blood. The J gene is TRBJ2-3, the V gene TRBV19; 13 nucleotides line up with TRBD2. CDR3 sequence: CASSGLAGVTDTQYF. CDR3 coding DNA: TGTGCCAGTAGTGGACTAGCGGGAGTAACAGATACGCAGTATTTT.